This is a list of T cell receptor beta chains from one sample in a study of CD8+CD57+ T cells in acquired aplastic anemia. TCRdb fed the reads into MiXCR, producing one record per CDR3 protein. This table has about 270,000 distinct CDR3 sequences, approximately 56% appearing once. Sequencing was performed on sorted CD4+, CD8+, or CD8+CD57+ T cells (not recorded which) from PBMCs. These receptors came from a human donor with severe aplastic anemia or a healthy control (not recorded which). Each CDR3 is given with its conserved first and last residue. A D gene is named only where the DNA matches it firmly. Size is stated for part of the rows, as once, few or many counts, or as a class when the clone is expanded.

V gene: TRBV7-2
clone size: -
D gene: -
J gene: TRBJ2-1
CDR3 DNA: TGTGCCAGCAGCTCCTTAGGCGGACGAATTACTAATGAGCAGTTCTTC
CDR3 protein: CASSSLGGRITNEQFF

V gene: TRBV20-1
clone size: few
D gene: -
J gene: TRBJ1-1
CDR3 DNA: TGCAGTGCTAGAGCGGGAGGTGCGGTTACTGAAGCTTTCTTT
CDR3 protein: CSARAGGAVTEAFF

V gene: TRBV20-1
clone size: -
D gene: -
J gene: TRBJ2-2
CDR3 DNA: TGCAGTGCTAGAGATACCGGGGAGCTGTTTTTT
CDR3 protein: CSARDTGELFF

V gene: TRBV29-1
clone size: -
D gene: -
J gene: TRBJ1-1
CDR3 DNA: TGCAGCGTTGCAGTCCGTCCAGAGGACACTGAAGCTTTCTTT
CDR3 protein: CSVAVRPEDTEAFF

V gene: TRBV20-1
clone size: -
D gene: TRBD2
J gene: TRBJ2-1
CDR3 DNA: TGCAGCGCGGGGGAGCTCGGCTCCTACAATGAGCAGTTCTTC
CDR3 protein: CSAGELGSYNEQFF

V gene: TRBV20-1
clone size: -
D gene: -
J gene: TRBJ1-6
CDR3 DNA: TGCAGTGCCTTGGGCCGAGGTGGGTCACCCCTCCACTTT
CDR3 protein: CSALGRGGSPLHF

V gene: TRBV24-1
clone size: few
D gene: -
J gene: TRBJ2-7
CDR3 DNA: TGTGCCACCAGTGATTCTCTCGGGACGCAGGGGGGCGAGCAGTACTTC
CDR3 protein: CATSDSLGTQGGEQYF

V gene: TRBV14
clone size: -
D gene: TRBD1
J gene: TRBJ2-5
CDR3 DNA: TGTGCCAGCATGGAACGGGACAGCCAAGAGACCCAGTACTTC
CDR3 protein: CASMERDSQETQYF

V gene: TRBV5-1
clone size: many
D gene: -
J gene: TRBJ2-2
CDR3 DNA: TGCGCCAGCAGCATTGGGCAGGTCCTCCCCGGGGAGCTGTTTTTT
CDR3 protein: CASSIGQVLPGELFF

V gene: TRBV19
clone size: -
D gene: TRBD1
J gene: TRBJ2-7
CDR3 DNA: TGTGCCAGTAGTTCCCCCGGGACAGGGGCCGAGCAGTACTTC
CDR3 protein: CASSSPGTGAEQYF

V gene: TRBV7-3
clone size: -
D gene: TRBD1
J gene: TRBJ2-3
CDR3 DNA: TGTGCCAGCAGCTTAAGGAGTTGGGGGACAGGCACAGATACGCAGTATTTT
CDR3 protein: CASSLRSWGTGTDTQYF

V gene: TRBV6-6
clone size: -
D gene: -
J gene: TRBJ1-1
CDR3 DNA: TGTGCCAGCAGTGCGGACAGAACTGAAGCTTTCTTT
CDR3 protein: CASSADRTEAFF

V gene: TRBV20-1
clone size: few
D gene: -
J gene: TRBJ2-3
CDR3 DNA: TGCAGCGAACTCTACGGACAGACAGATACGCAGTATTTT
CDR3 protein: CSELYGQTDTQYF

V gene: TRBV7-3
clone size: many
D gene: TRBD2
J gene: TRBJ2-5
CDR3 DNA: TGTGCCAGCAGCCTTCGAGCGGGGCCACAAGAGACCCAGTACTTC
CDR3 protein: CASSLRAGPQETQYF

V gene: TRBV5-1
clone size: few
D gene: -
J gene: TRBJ2-1
CDR3 DNA: TGCGCCAGCAGCGCGCAGGACCCGTTGGGGGGAGGTGAGCAGTTCTTC
CDR3 protein: CASSAQDPLGGGEQFF

V gene: TRBV29-1
clone size: -
D gene: -
J gene: TRBJ1-1
CDR3 DNA: TGCAGCGCCGGCCGTCCAGGGGACACTGAAGCTTTCTTT
CDR3 protein: CSAGRPGDTEAFF

V gene: TRBV30
clone size: many
D gene: -
J gene: TRBJ2-7
CDR3 DNA: TGTGCCTGGGGCGGGGAGTGGACCTTGAAGGACTTC
CDR3 protein: CAWGGEWTLKDF

V gene: TRBV6-4
clone size: many
D gene: -
J gene: TRBJ2-5
CDR3 DNA: TGTGCCAGCAGTACTAGGGCGGGGGAGACCCAGTACTTC
CDR3 protein: CASSTRAGETQYF

V gene: TRBV7-8
clone size: -
D gene: -
J gene: TRBJ2-1
CDR3 DNA: TGTGCCAGCAGCCCTACTCGTCGCGGCAATGAGCAGTTCTTC
CDR3 protein: CASSPTRRGNEQFF

V gene: TRBV20-1
clone size: once
D gene: TRBD1
J gene: TRBJ2-1
CDR3 DNA: TGCAGTGCTAGAACCGACAGGGTGAATGAGCAGTTCTTC
CDR3 protein: CSARTDRVNEQFF

V gene: TRBV7-8
clone size: few
D gene: -
J gene: TRBJ2-7
CDR3 DNA: TGTGCCAGCAGCTTAATAGCGTACGAGCAGTACTTC
CDR3 protein: CASSLIAYEQYF

V gene: TRBV2
clone size: -
D gene: -
J gene: TRBJ2-5
CDR3 DNA: TGTGCCAGCACCCGATCGTTTCGAGAGACCCAGTACTTC
CDR3 protein: CASTRSFRETQYF

V gene: TRBV20-1
clone size: -
D gene: TRBD1
J gene: TRBJ2-5
CDR3 DNA: TGCAGTGTTTCGACAGGGGCCGGGGAGACCCAGTACTTC
CDR3 protein: CSVSTGAGETQYF

V gene: TRBV2
clone size: -
D gene: TRBD1
J gene: TRBJ2-6
CDR3 DNA: TGTGCCAGCAGTGTGGTACAGGGGGGCACCGGGGCCAACGTCCTGACTTTC
CDR3 protein: CASSVVQGGTGANVLTF

V gene: TRBV7-6
clone size: -
D gene: -
J gene: TRBJ1-1
CDR3 DNA: TGTGCCAGCAGCTCTCCGGGATCCCCTGGGGACACTGAAGCTTTCTTT
CDR3 protein: CASSSPGSPGDTEAFF

V gene: TRBV12-3/TRBV12-4
clone size: -
D gene: TRBD2
J gene: TRBJ2-2
CDR3 DNA: TGTGCCAGCAGTTTTAGAAAAGGGGTGGAGCGGGGGGGCGTCACCGGGGAGCTGTTTTTT
CDR3 protein: CASSFRKGVERGGVTGELFF

V gene: TRBV6-2/TRBV6-3
clone size: many
D gene: -
J gene: TRBJ2-1
CDR3 DNA: TGTGCCAGCAGTACACAGACAGAGGGGCTAAACAGCTATTACAATGAGCAGTTCTTC
CDR3 protein: CASSTQTEGLNSYYNEQFF

V gene: TRBV24-1
clone size: -
D gene: -
J gene: TRBJ1-2
CDR3 DNA: TGTGCCACCAGTGATTTCCGTGGAGGAAATAACTATGGCTACACCTTC
CDR3 protein: CATSDFRGGNNYGYTF

V gene: TRBV20-1
clone size: -
D gene: TRBD1
J gene: TRBJ1-6
CDR3 DNA: TGCAGTGCCAGACAGGGGAATTCACCCCTCCACTTT
CDR3 protein: CSARQGNSPLHF

V gene: TRBV5-6
clone size: -
D gene: -
J gene: TRBJ2-7
CDR3 DNA: TGTGCCAGCAGCCTAACCGGGACACTTACCTACGAGCAGTACTTC
CDR3 protein: CASSLTGTLTYEQYF

V gene: TRBV5-6
clone size: -
D gene: TRBD1
J gene: TRBJ1-5
CDR3 DNA: TGTGCCAGCAGCCCCACTCCACAGGGGGCGAGCAATCAGCCCCAGCATTTT
CDR3 protein: CASSPTPQGASNQPQHF

V gene: TRBV20-1
clone size: many
D gene: -
J gene: TRBJ1-4
CDR3 DNA: TGCAGTGCTAGGAGGGCGACTAATGAAAAACTGTTTTTT
CDR3 protein: CSARRATNEKLFF

V gene: TRBV2
clone size: many
D gene: TRBD1
J gene: TRBJ2-1
CDR3 DNA: TGTGCCAGCAGTACGACAGGGAATGAGCAGTTCTTC
CDR3 protein: CASSTTGNEQFF

V gene: TRBV2
clone size: -
D gene: -
J gene: TRBJ1-2
CDR3 DNA: TGTGCCAGCTACGACGGATATGGCTACACCTTC
CDR3 protein: CASYDGYGYTF

V gene: TRBV20-1
clone size: few
D gene: -
J gene: TRBJ2-5
CDR3 DNA: TGCAGTGCTAGACCCTATGGAGGGACCCAGTACTTC
CDR3 protein: CSARPYGGTQYF

V gene: TRBV6-2/TRBV6-3
clone size: many
D gene: -
J gene: TRBJ2-5
CDR3 DNA: TGTGCCAGCAGGCCGAACAAGGGGGGGCCAGGCTCCAGTGGGAGCCAGTACTTC
CDR3 protein: CASRPNKGGPGSSGSQYF